This TCR beta chain was sequenced in a study of cytomegalovirus exposure and HLA in healthy donors. Study-level points and caveats: Later on, a genetic analysis was performed. It linked a missense variant in DCLRE1C with V- and J-gene trimming of TCR beta.

Remarks on this clone: As yet, its antigen is unknown.

This CDR3 region has 11 residues. In germline, CDR1 is MDHEN, CDR2 SYDVKM. The germline V and J ends were trimmed by 3 bases and 10 bases, with 7 bases remaining between them. 60 Vbeta and 13 Jbeta primers were used in PCR. This table comes from immunoSEQ multiplex PCR, and its TCRdb copy is limited to in-frame clones, with some not included. This table holds 300,000 or so clones, approximately 85% found once. The chain is built from TRBV28 and TRBJ2-1; tentative D call: TRBD1 (6 bases). This sequence originates from a woman in her forties in good health and CMV-seropositive. Input material: PBMCs. CDR3 protein: CASSFDREQFF. Here the CDR3 DNA reads TGTGCCAGCAGTTTCGACAGGGAGCAGTTCTTC.